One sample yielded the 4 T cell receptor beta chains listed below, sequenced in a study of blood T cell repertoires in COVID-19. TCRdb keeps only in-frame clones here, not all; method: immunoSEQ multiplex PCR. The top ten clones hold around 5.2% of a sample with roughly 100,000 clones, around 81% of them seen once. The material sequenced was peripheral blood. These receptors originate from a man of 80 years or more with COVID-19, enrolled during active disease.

The CDR3 DNA is TGTGCCAGTAACCTGGGGGGGGCTGAGCCCCAGCATTTT. Translated: CASNLGGAEPQHF. This chain uses TRBV19 with TRBJ1-5, with TRBD1 as a possible D gene (6 bases). Trimming shortened V by 7 bases and J by 8 bases, and 15 bases separated the two germline ends. CDR3 length equals 13 residues. CDR1 LNHDA and CDR2 SQIVND come from the germline V gene (reference sequence). The variable domain in full, with the rest retrieved from reference TRBV19 and TRBJ1-5, is DGGITQSPKYLFRKEGQNVTLSCEQNLNHDAMYWYRQDPGQGLRLIYYSQIVNDFQKGDIAEGYSVSREKKESFPLTVTSAQKNPTAFYLCASNLGGAEPQHFGDGTRLSIL.

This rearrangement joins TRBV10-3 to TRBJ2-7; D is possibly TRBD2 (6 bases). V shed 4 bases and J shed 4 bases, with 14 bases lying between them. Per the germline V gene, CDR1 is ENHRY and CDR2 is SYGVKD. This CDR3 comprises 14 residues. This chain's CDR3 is CAISAGGKMYEQYF. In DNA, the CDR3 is TGTGCCATCAGTGCTGGCGGGAAGATGTACGAGCAGTACTTC.

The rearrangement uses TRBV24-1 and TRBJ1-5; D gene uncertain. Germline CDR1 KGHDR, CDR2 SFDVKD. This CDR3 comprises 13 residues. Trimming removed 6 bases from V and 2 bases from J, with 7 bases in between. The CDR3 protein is CATSRGGNQPQHF. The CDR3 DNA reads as TGTGCCACCAGTCGGGGTGGCAATCAGCCCCAGCATTTT.

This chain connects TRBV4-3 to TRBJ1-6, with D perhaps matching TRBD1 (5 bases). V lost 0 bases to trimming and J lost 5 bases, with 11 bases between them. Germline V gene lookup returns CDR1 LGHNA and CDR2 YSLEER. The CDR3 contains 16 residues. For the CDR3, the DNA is TGCGCCAGCAGCCAAGATGTGGGGGGTAATAATTCACCCCTCCACTTT. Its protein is CASSQDVGGNNSPLHF.